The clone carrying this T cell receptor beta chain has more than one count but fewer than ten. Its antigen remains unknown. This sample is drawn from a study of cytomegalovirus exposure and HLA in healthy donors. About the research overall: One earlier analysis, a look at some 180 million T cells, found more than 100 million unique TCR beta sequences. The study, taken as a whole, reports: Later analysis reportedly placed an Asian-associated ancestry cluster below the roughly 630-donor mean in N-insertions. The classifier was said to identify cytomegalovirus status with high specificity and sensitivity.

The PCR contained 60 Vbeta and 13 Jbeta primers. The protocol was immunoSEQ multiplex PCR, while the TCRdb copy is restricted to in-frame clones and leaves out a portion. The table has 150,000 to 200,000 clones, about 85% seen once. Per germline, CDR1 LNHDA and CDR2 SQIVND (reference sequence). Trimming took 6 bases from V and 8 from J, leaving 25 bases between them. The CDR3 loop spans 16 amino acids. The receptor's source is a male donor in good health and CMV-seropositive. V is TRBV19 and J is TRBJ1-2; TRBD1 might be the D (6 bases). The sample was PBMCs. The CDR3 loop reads CASSWGGRGSSWGYTF. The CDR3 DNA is TGTGCCAGTAGCTGGGGGGGAAGGGGGTCTTCGTGGGGCTACACCTTC.